What follows are 14 T cell receptor beta chains derived from one specimen sequenced in a study of blood T cell repertoires in COVID-19. The repertoire was sequenced with immunoSEQ multiplex PCR; TCRdb's copy has only in-frame clones and lacks some. In the table there are 64,000 or so clones, roughly four fifths of which are singletons. The sequencing sample was made of peripheral blood. The receptors were gathered from a human donor in a cohort sampled during active COVID-19.

About this clone: Other DNA variants within this sample encode the same CDR3. The V call is TRBV19, the J call TRBJ2-5, with D tentatively TRBD1 (7 bases). Trimming stripped 5 bases from V and 4 bases from J, with 11 bases between. The CDR3 spans 13 residues. From germline, CDR1 is LNHDA and CDR2 SQIVND (reference sequence). CDR3 sequence: CASSRQGGETQYF. The CDR3 nucleotides read TGTGCCAGTAGTCGACAGGGAGGAGAGACCCAGTACTTC.

A single count supports this clone. The genes are TRBV15 and TRBJ2-1; D gene unclear. CDR3 size: 18 residues. From germline, CDR1 is LNHNV and CDR2 YYDKDF (reference sequence). Trimming removed 0 bases at V and 0 bases at J, with 15 bases between. The chain's CDR3 is CATSREGATEFSYNEQFF. The CDR3 DNA is TGTGCCACCAGCAGAGAAGGTGCAACAGAATTCTCCTACAATGAGCAGTTCTTC.

The chain combines TRBV6-4 with TRBJ2-5, with TRBD2 identical over 13 bases. The CDR3 sequence is 15 residues long. Germline-derived CDR1 and CDR2 are MRHNA and SNTAGT. Trimming at V came to 3 bases and at J to 5 bases, leaving 3 bases not matched to a gene. The CDR3 DNA reads as TGTGCCAGCAGTGAAGGGACTAGCGGGGCGGAGACCCAGTACTTC. Its protein is CASSEGTSGAETQYF.

This chain joins TRBV11-2 and TRBJ2-3; 13 bases match TRBD2. The CDR3 sequence is 17 residues long. J was trimmed by 3 bases and V by 2 bases; bases with no gene match: 5. CDR1 and CDR2 from the germline V gene are SGHAT and FQNNGV. In nucleotides, the CDR3 is TGTGCCAGCAGCTTACCTACTAGCGGGGGGGTAACAGATACGCAGTATTTT. This encodes CASSLPTSGGVTDTQYF.

This rearrangement joins TRBV10-2 to TRBJ1-6; 8 bases fit TRBD1. This CDR3 contains 16 residues. V gave up 7 bases and J gave up 4 bases; unmatched junction bases: 9. Germline-derived CDR1 and CDR2 are WSHSY and SAAADI. The CDR3, as DNA: TGCGCCAGCATGGATGACACAGGGGGTTATAATTCACCCCTCCACTTT. It is translated as CASMDDTGGYNSPLHF.

The V call is TRBV5-4, the J call TRBJ2-1, with TRBD2 matching over 8 bases. The CDR3 runs 16 residues. V lost 0 bases, J lost 2 bases, and 4 bases stayed unmatched. Germline V lookup: CDR1 SGHNT, CDR2 YYREEE (reference sequence). The CDR3 reads CASSLESGGAYNEQFF. The CDR3 region has the DNA TGTGCCAGCAGCTTGGAGAGCGGGGGAGCCTACAATGAGCAGTTCTTC.

The CDR3 nucleotides read TGTGCCAGCAGCTTGGGACAGGGGGTATATGGCTACACCTTC. This gives the protein CASSLGQGVYGYTF. J is TRBJ1-2 and V is TRBV5-6, with TRBD1 matching over 9 bases. The V gene end was trimmed by 0 bases and the J gene end by 5 bases; junction bases not matched to a gene: 2. Germline CDR1 and CDR2: SGHDT and YYEEEE. This CDR3 is 14 amino acids long.

The V call is TRBV25-1, the J call TRBJ2-6, with 9 bases matching TRBD1. The J segment lost 1 base and the V segment lost 7 bases, leaving 5 bases of the junction unmatched. There are 16 residues in the CDR3. Germline V gene sequence: CDR1 MGHDK, CDR2 SYGVNS. DNA for the CDR3: TGTGCCAGCATTGGGGACAGGGTTTCTGGGGCCAACGTCCTGACTTTC. Protein product: CASIGDRVSGANVLTF.

A single count supports this clone. This rearrangement joins TRBV19 to TRBJ2-2, with 7 nucleotides matching TRBD2. The CDR3 loop spans 17 amino acids. V was clipped by 7 bases and J by 4 bases; unmatched bases: 15. Looked up from germline, CDR1 is LNHDA and CDR2 is SQIVND (reference sequence). This chain's CDR3 is CASNKASGVWSTGELFF. CDR3 coding DNA: TGTGCCAGTAACAAGGCCAGCGGGGTTTGGAGCACCGGGGAGCTGTTTTTT.

The rearrangement uses TRBV1 and TRBJ2-7; TRBD2, the D gene given by the table, was not confirmed from the DNA. TRBV1 is classified as a pseudogene. The CDR3 contains 16 residues. The CDR3 is CTSSQVLAGGLWEQYV. Written as DNA, the CDR3 is TGCACCAGCAGCCAAGTCCTAGCGGGGGGGCTCTGGGAGCAGTACGTC.

The V gene is TRBV2, the J gene TRBJ2-7; TRBD1 aligns across 7 bases. Germline CDR1 reads SNHLY; CDR2 reads FYNNEI. The CDR3 length is 14 residues. After removal of 4 bases from V and 3 bases from J, the junction contained 6 bases not matched to a gene. CDR3 residues: CASSGGQKIYEQYF. The CDR3 DNA reads as TGTGCCAGCAGTGGGGGACAGAAGATCTACGAGCAGTACTTC.

The table lists this clone with a count of one. This chain links TRBV4-1 with TRBJ2-4; TRBD2 matches 10 bases. V shed 1 base, J shed 7 bases, and the junction held 7 bases outside the gene matches. This CDR3 contains 16 residues. Germline V gene data show CDR1 as MGHRA and CDR2 as YSYEKL. CDR3 sequence (DNA): TGCGCCAGCAGCCAAGTAGGTAGCGGGGGGAGGAACATTCAGTACTTC. Residues: CASSQVGSGGRNIQYF.

This chain links TRBV19 with TRBJ2-6; a weak D match, TRBD1 (5 bases). Between the trimmed V and J ends, which lost 7 bases and 2 bases, there was a span of 9 bases. The V gene's germline CDR1 is LNHDA and CDR2 SQIVND (reference sequence). CDR3 length: 14 amino acids. Here the CDR3 DNA reads TGTGCCAGTAACAGGCTCGCTGGGGCCAACGTCCTGACTTTC. Protein sequence: CASNRLAGANVLTF.

This clone was picked up one time. This chain uses TRBV5-1 with TRBJ2-2, with 8 bases aligning to TRBD1. CDR3 length: 14 amino acids. With V trimmed by 1 base and J by 6 bases, 2 bases remained unmatched. Per germline, CDR1 SGHRS and CDR2 YFSETQ. The CDR3 is CASSLTGGAGELFF. CDR3 bases: TGCGCCAGCAGCTTGACAGGGGGTGCCGGGGAGCTGTTTTTT. Full variable domain (rest looked up from reference TRBV5-1 and TRBJ2-2): KAGVTQTPRYLIKTRGQQVTLSCSPISGHRSVSWYQQTPGQGLQFLFEYFSETQRNKGNFPGRFSGRQFSNSRSEMNVSTLELGDSALYLCASSLTGGAGELFFGEGSRLTVL.